These 5 T cell receptor beta chains were all obtained from the same sample, sequenced in a study of long-term antiretroviral therapy in people with HIV. The libraries were made with immunoSEQ v3.0 at survey level. Sequencing was performed with immunoSEQ multiplex PCR; in TCRdb, only in-frame clones are kept and a portion is missing. The data contain around 30,000 clones, around 87% of them singletons. The sequencing here drew on unsorted PBMCs, taken 0.5 years after starting antiretroviral therapy. The source of these receptors is a woman aged 18-29 years with HIV.

The chain joins TRBV7-2 to TRBJ2-1; 8 nucleotides line up with TRBD2. CDR1 SGHTA and CDR2 FQGNSA come from the germline V gene. The CDR3 loop spans 16 amino acids. With 5 bases clipped from V and 1 base from J, the junction kept 7 bases outside the gene matches. The CDR3 is CASSDGAGGSYNEQFF. CDR3 DNA sequence: TGTGCCAGCAGCGATGGCGCGGGAGGTTCCTACAATGAGCAGTTCTTC.

The V call is TRBV5-4, the J call TRBJ2-7, with 10 positions matching TRBD2. Germline V gene lookup returns CDR1 SGHNT and CDR2 YYREEE (reference sequence). After removal of 4 bases from V and 2 bases from J, the junction contained 9 bases not matched to a gene. This CDR3 region has 16 residues. The CDR3 spells CASSILGAGGPYEQYF. The CDR3, as DNA: TGTGCCAGCAGCATCCTAGGAGCGGGAGGGCCCTACGAGCAGTACTTC.

This chain joins TRBV11-3 and TRBJ1-3; D unresolved. The CDR3 contains 13 residues. Trimming took 3 bases from V and 2 from J, leaving 5 bases between them. Germline CDR1 reads SGHNT; CDR2 reads YENEEA. This chain's CDR3 is CASSFRTGNTIYF. DNA for the CDR3: TGTGCCAGCAGCTTTAGGACTGGAAACACCATATATTTT.

The chain combines TRBV2 with TRBJ2-3, with 10 nucleotides matching TRBD2. The junction had 5 bases not matched to a gene; V was cut back by 5 bases and J by 3 bases. Germline CDR1 and CDR2: SNHLY and FYNNEI. This CDR3 has 15 amino acids. The CDR3 nucleotides read TGTGCCAGCAGTCAGAGCGGGAGGGGGACAGATACGCAGTATTTT. Amino acid sequence: CASSQSGRGTDTQYF.

V and J are TRBV7-2 and TRBJ2-2, with D perhaps matching TRBD2 (6 bases). Germline V lookup: CDR1 SGHTA, CDR2 FQGNSA. The V end lost 1 base, the J end lost 5 bases, and 11 bases lay between the germline ends. The CDR3 covers 15 residues. CDR3 coding DNA: TGTGCCAGCAGCTTAGTTCTAGCGCTTACCGGGGAGCTGTTTTTT. Amino acids: CASSLVLALTGELFF.